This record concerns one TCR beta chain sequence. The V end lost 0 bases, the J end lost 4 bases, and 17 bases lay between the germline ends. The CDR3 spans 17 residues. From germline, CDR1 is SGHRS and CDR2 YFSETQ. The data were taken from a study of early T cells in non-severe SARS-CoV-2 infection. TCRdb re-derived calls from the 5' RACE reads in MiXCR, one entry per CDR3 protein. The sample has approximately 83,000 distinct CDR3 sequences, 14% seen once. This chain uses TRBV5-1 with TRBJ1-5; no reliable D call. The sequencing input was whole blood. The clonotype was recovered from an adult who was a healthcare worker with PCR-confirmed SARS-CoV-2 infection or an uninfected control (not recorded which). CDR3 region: CASSLGPRLLANQPQHF. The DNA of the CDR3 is TGCGCCAGCAGCTTGGGGCCCAGGCTACTGGCAAATCAGCCCCAGCATTTT.